A selection of T cell receptor beta chains follows, all from one sample in a study of cytomegalovirus exposure and HLA in healthy donors. Generated by immunoSEQ multiplex PCR, the TCRdb table keeps only in-frame clones and is missing some. The sample has 100,000 to 150,000 clones, 79% seen once. The sample comprised PBMCs. These receptors were collected from a young man in good health and CMV-seronegative. Each CDR3 is given with its conserved first and last residue. D genes are given only for firm matches. Rows give clone size only sometimes, using once, few, many, or a class for an expanded clone.

J | V | D | size | CDR3 | DNA
TRBJ2-5 | TRBV7-6 | TRBD1 | NA | CASSPGQGRETQYF | TGTGCCAGCAGCCCCGGACAGGGTAGAGAGACCCAGTACTTC
TRBJ2-4 | TRBV10-3 | NA | NA | CASQAQGAKNIQYF | TGTGCCTCTCAAGCCCAGGGGGCCAAAAACATTCAGTACTTC
TRBJ1-4 | TRBV4-1 | NA | few | CASSQVRGEKLFF | TGCGCCAGCAGCCAAGTCAGGGGTGAAAAACTGTTTTTT
TRBJ1-3 | TRBV30 | NA | NA | CAWSQASGNTIYF | TGTGCCTGGAGTCAGGCCTCTGGAAACACCATATATTTT
TRBJ2-1 | TRBV7-3 | TRBD2 | NA | CAGRRTSGNEQFF | TGTGCCGGCCGCCGGACTAGCGGAAATGAGCAGTTCTTC
TRBJ1-1 | TRBV7-3 | TRBD1 | NA | CASSPTYGTGNTEAFF | TGTGCCAGCAGCCCGACATATGGGACAGGGAACACTGAAGCTTTCTTT
TRBJ2-1 | TRBV5-6 | TRBD2 | NA | CASSNLLAGVSNEQFF | TGTGCCAGCAGCAACCTTCTAGCGGGAGTCAGCAATGAGCAGTTCTTC
TRBJ1-1 | TRBV27 | NA | once | CASSFFFSSTEAFF | TGTGCCAGCAGTTTTTTCTTTTCGAGCACTGAAGCTTTCTTT
TRBJ1-5 | TRBV19 | NA | NA | CASSWTAGENQPQHF | TGTGCCAGTAGTTGGACTGCGGGAGAAAATCAGCCCCAGCATTTT
TRBJ1-1 | TRBV7-2 | TRBD1 | NA | CASSLTGARQAFF | TGTGCCAGCAGCTTAACAGGGGCTCGACAAGCTTTCTTT
TRBJ1-1 | TRBV5-1 | TRBD1 | NA | CASSSRQGKNTEAFF | TGCGCCAGCAGCTCTCGACAGGGAAAGAACACTGAAGCTTTCTTT
TRBJ1-5 | TRBV4-1 | NA | NA | CASSQVEGVGQPQHF | TGCGCCAGCAGCCAAGTGGAGGGAGTGGGTCAGCCCCAGCATTTT
TRBJ2-2 | TRBV6-5 | TRBD2 | NA | CASSYPGAGENGELFF | TGTGCCAGCAGTTACCCAGGAGCGGGAGAAAACGGGGAGCTGTTTTTT
TRBJ1-1 | TRBV2 | NA | NA | CASIRATEAFF | TGTGCCAGCATCAGGGCGACTGAAGCTTTCTTT
TRBJ2-3 | TRBV9 | TRBD2 | once | CASSPRLAGRVTQYF | TGTGCCAGCAGCCCAAGACTAGCGGGACGCGTTACGCAGTATTTT
TRBJ2-2 | TRBV4-3 | NA | NA | CASRDGQTNTGELFF | TGCGCCAGCAGAGACGGACAGACGAACACCGGGGAGCTGTTTTTT
TRBJ1-5 | TRBV4-3 | NA | NA | CASSWGPREPQHF | TGCGCCAGCAGCTGGGGCCCTCGCGAGCCCCAGCATTTT
TRBJ2-7 | TRBV6-6 | NA | NA | CASSYGRRYEQYF | TGTGCCAGCAGTTACGGCCGGAGGTACGAGCAGTACTTC
TRBJ2-7 | TRBV28 | NA | NA | CASSSSGVNPYEQYF | TGTGCCAGCAGTTCCTCCGGGGTCAACCCCTACGAGCAGTACTTC
TRBJ1-1 | TRBV19 | NA | NA | CASSEGRREAFF | TGTGCCAGTAGTGAGGGAAGGCGGGAGGCTTTCTTT
TRBJ1-1 | TRBV30 | NA | few | CAWSYEVRSEAFF | TGTGCCTGGAGTTACGAGGTTCGCTCCGAAGCTTTCTTT
TRBJ1-5 | TRBV4-3 | NA | NA | CASSLLPGQFNQPQHF | TGCGCCAGCAGCCTCCTTCCCGGACAGTTCAATCAGCCCCAGCATTTT
TRBJ2-3 | TRBV19 | TRBD2 | NA | CASSISGRASTDTQYF | TGTGCCAGTAGTATTAGCGGGAGGGCTAGCACAGATACGCAGTATTTT
TRBJ2-1 | TRBV7-2 | TRBD2 | NA | CASRHTSGRVWGGNEQFF | TGTGCCAGCAGACATACTAGCGGGAGGGTCTGGGGTGGGAATGAGCAGTTCTTC
TRBJ2-7 | TRBV28 | TRBD1 | NA | CASSLFSTGFWGEQYF | TGTGCCAGCAGTTTATTTTCGACAGGGTTTTGGGGCGAGCAGTACTTC
TRBJ2-3 | TRBV29-1 | TRBD1 | NA | CSATGTGVGLTDTQYF | TGCAGCGCCACCGGGACAGGGGTCGGGCTCACAGATACGCAGTATTTT
TRBJ2-3 | TRBV12-5 | TRBD2 | NA | CASGLGLAGRGDTQYF | TGTGCTAGTGGTTTGGGACTAGCGGGCAGGGGAGATACGCAGTATTTT
TRBJ2-1 | TRBV5-1 | TRBD2 | NA | CASSFVAGVSNEQFF | TGCGCCAGCAGCTTCGTAGCGGGAGTCAGCAATGAGCAGTTCTTC
TRBJ1-2 | TRBV27 | NA | NA | CASSHYGGGGSGYTF | TGTGCCAGCAGCCATTATGGGGGGGGCGGAAGCGGCTACACCTTC